The 30 T cell receptor beta chains presented below share a single source sample, sequenced in a study of cytomegalovirus exposure and HLA in healthy donors. Use of 60 Vbeta and 13 Jbeta primers characterized the PCR. Generated by immunoSEQ multiplex PCR, the TCRdb table keeps only in-frame clones and is missing some. Among about 160,000 clones listed, under 85% were seen once. The material sequenced was PBMCs. All receptors come from a woman aged 25-40 years in good health and CMV-seronegative.

The table lists this clone with a few counts. This chain joins TRBV7-2 and TRBJ2-1, with a weak D call TRBD1 (5 bases). V gave up 4 bases and J gave up 6 bases, with 10 bases separating them. The CDR3 contains 13 residues. Germline lookup yields CDR1 SGHTA and CDR2 FQGNSA. The DNA of the CDR3 is TGTGCCAGCAGCTCCCAGGGCACCAATGAGCAGTTCTTC. Translation: CASSSQGTNEQFF. Drawing the rest from reference TRBV7-2 and TRBJ2-1, the complete variable domain is GAGVSQSPSNKVTEKGKDVELRCDPISGHTALYWYRQSLGQGLEFLIYFQGNSAPDKSGLPSDRFSAERTGGSVSTLTIQRTQQEDSAVYLCASSSQGTNEQFFGPGTRLTVL.

The chain recombines TRBV2 with TRBJ2-1; possibly TRBD1 for D (6 bases). This CDR3 comprises 12 residues. V gave up 3 bases and J gave up 15 bases, with 15 bases separating them. CDR1 is SNHLY and CDR2 is FYNNEI in the germline V gene. The CDR3 DNA reads as TGTGCCAGCAGTGACGAGCCTTTCAGGGGGTTCTTC. It specifies CASSDEPFRGFF.

This rearrangement joins TRBV12-5 to TRBJ2-1; 7 nucleotides align to TRBD2. The CDR3 length is 15 residues. V shed 2 bases and J 6 bases; nucleotides not matched to a gene: 7. Germline loops: CDR1 LGHNT, CDR2 FRNRAP. This CDR3 reads CASGLSGVIPNEQFF. CDR3 nucleotides: TGTGCTAGTGGTTTGAGCGGGGTAATCCCCAATGAGCAGTTCTTC. Based on the CDR3 plus reference TRBV12-5 and TRBJ2-1, the full variable domain is DARVTQTPRHKVTEMGQEVTMRCQPILGHNTVFWYRQTMMQGLELLAYFRNRAPLDDSGMPKDRFSAEMPDATLATLKIQPSEPRDSAVYFCASGLSGVIPNEQFFGPGTRLTVL.

This clone was counted a single time. V and J are TRBV6-6 and TRBJ1-6; 7 bases line up with TRBD1. This CDR3 comprises 15 residues. Germline values: CDR1 MNHNY, CDR2 SVGAGI (reference sequence). J was trimmed by 10 bases and V by 2 bases; bases with no gene match: 8. The CDR3 region has the DNA TGTGCCAGCAGTTACCGTTGGTCCAGGGGGTCACCCCTCCACTTT. It is translated as CASSYRWSRGSPLHF.

The V call is TRBV30, the J call TRBJ1-6; possibly TRBD1 for D (5 bases). The ends were cut back, 3 bases at V and 5 bases at J, with 11 bases in the middle. This CDR3 comprises 14 residues. Looked up from germline, CDR1 is GTSNPN and CDR2 is SVGIG (reference sequence). The CDR3: CAWRTGKDNSPLHF. The DNA of the CDR3 is TGTGCCTGGAGAACAGGAAAGGATAATTCACCCCTCCACTTT.

The V and J genes are TRBV11-2 and TRBJ1-4; 8 positions match TRBD1. This CDR3 spans 16 amino acids. J was trimmed by 0 bases and V by 3 bases; bases with no gene match: 3. Germline V CDR1 and CDR2: SGHAT, FQNNGV. The CDR3 nucleotides are TGTGCCAGCAGCTTCGGGACAGGCGCAACTAATGAAAAACTGTTTTTT. The encoded protein is CASSFGTGATNEKLFF.

The J gene is TRBJ1-1, the V gene TRBV21-1; no DNA check was done on the table's D call, TRBD1. TRBV21-1 is designated a pseudogene. The CDR3 runs 14 residues. In DNA form, the CDR3 reads TGTGCCAGCAGCATACGGACAGGGAACACTGAAGCTTTCTTT. Protein: CASSIRTGNTEAFF.

The chain joins TRBV19 to TRBJ2-7, with 7 positions matching TRBD1. The germline gives CDR1 LNHDA, CDR2 SQIVND (reference sequence). The CDR3 sequence is 11 residues long. The V gene end was trimmed by 5 bases and the J gene end by 6 bases; junction bases not matched to a gene: 1. CDR3 sequence (DNA): TGTGCCAGTAGTGACAGGGCCGAGCAGTACTTC. Protein sequence: CASSDRAEQYF.

The chain carries TRBV9 and TRBJ2-5; 13 positions match TRBD2. CDR3 length: 17 residues. Germline CDR1 and CDR2: SGDLS and YYNGEE. V shed 4 bases and J 1 base; nucleotides not matched to a gene: 7. CDR3 sequence reads: CASSRTSGGDPQETQYF. DNA of the CDR3: TGTGCCAGCAGCAGAACTAGCGGGGGGGACCCCCAAGAGACCCAGTACTTC.

The chain recombines TRBV28 with TRBJ1-5; a possible D gene is TRBD1 (6 bases). Trimming took 6 bases from V and 7 from J, leaving 19 bases between them. The CDR3 has 15 residues. Germline V CDR1 and CDR2: MDHEN, SYDVKM. CDR3 region: CASSPTWGTGQPQHF. As DNA, the CDR3 is TGTGCCAGCAGCCCTACTTGGGGAACAGGGCAGCCCCAGCATTTT.

The rearrangement joins TRBV7-3 to TRBJ2-2, with 11 bases aligning to TRBD1. The J segment lost 6 bases and the V segment lost 5 bases, leaving 14 bases of the junction unmatched. The CDR3 extends over 18 amino acids. Germline CDR1 and CDR2: SGHTA and FQGTGA. CDR3: CASSENGQGALRAGELFF. The CDR3 nucleotides read TGTGCCAGCAGCGAAAATGGACAGGGGGCTTTGAGGGCCGGGGAGCTGTTTTTT.

This clone was recorded only once. The genes are TRBV18 and TRBJ1-1; weak D call: TRBD1 (6 bases). This CDR3 has 13 residues. Germline lookup yields CDR1 KGHSH and CDR2 LQKENI. V was pared by 3 bases and J by 11 bases, with 16 bases between. CDR3 in DNA: TGTGCCAGCTCACCGCTGACAGGCCCAGAGGCTTTCTTT. This sequence encodes CASSPLTGPEAFF.

In its sample, this clone was seen once. The chain carries TRBV5-1 and TRBJ2-7, with 10 bases aligning to TRBD2. Germline-derived CDR1 and CDR2 are SGHRS and YFSETQ. Unmatched junction bases numbered 18, after V lost 2 bases and J lost 7 bases. The CDR3 contains 18 residues. The CDR3 DNA follows: TGCGCCAGCAGCTTCCTTCCCCCTGGACTAGCGGAACTCCTGGAGCAGTACTTC. Translated, it gives CASSFLPPGLAELLEQYF. Supplemented by reference TRBV5-1 and TRBJ2-7, the full variable domain reads KAGVTQTPRYLIKTRGQQVTLSCSPISGHRSVSWYQQTPGQGLQFLFEYFSETQRNKGNFPGRFSGRQFSNSRSEMNVSTLELGDSALYLCASSFLPPGLAELLEQYFGPGTRLTVT.

The chain has TRBV9 and TRBJ1-1; no clear D gene. V dropped 0 bases and J dropped 5 bases, with 14 bases sitting between them. Germline-derived CDR1 and CDR2 are SGDLS and YYNGEE. The CDR3 has 15 amino acids. DNA for the CDR3: TGTGCCAGCAGCGTAGAGGCCCGCGGGAAAACTGAAGCTTTCTTT. It specifies CASSVEARGKTEAFF. The whole variable domain, filled in from reference TRBV9 and TRBJ1-1, reads DSGVTQTPKHLITATGQRVTLRCSPRSGDLSVYWYQQSLDQGLQFLIQYYNGEERAKGNILERFSAQQFPDLHSELNLSSLELGDSALYFCASSVEARGKTEAFFGQGTRLTVV.

This chain joins TRBV9 and TRBJ1-4, with D hard to call. CDR1 is SGDLS and CDR2 is YYNGEE in the germline V gene. This CDR3 region has 15 residues. With 5 bases removed from V and 7 bases from J, the gap between germline ends came to 18 bases. Here the CDR3 reads CASRGVAEDGEKLFF. The DNA for the CDR3 is TGTGCCAGCAGAGGTGTGGCCGAGGATGGTGAAAAACTGTTTTTT.

The chain combines TRBV6-5 with TRBJ1-2, with TRBD1 matching 7 bases. V lost 6 bases to trimming and J lost 8 bases; unmatched junction nucleotides: 9. The CDR3 covers 13 residues. Germline lookup yields CDR1 MNHEY and CDR2 SVGAGI. The DNA of the CDR3 is TGTGCCAGCAGACCGACAGGGTACAGAGGCTACACCTTC. It specifies CASRPTGYRGYTF.

The V gene is TRBV6-6, the J gene TRBJ1-5; D is uncertain. Between the trimmed V and J ends, which lost 5 bases and 5 bases, there was a span of 10 bases. In germline, CDR1 is MNHNY, CDR2 SVGAGI (reference sequence). The CDR3 spans 13 residues. In nucleotides, the CDR3 is TGTGCCAGCAGTGCTTTCCGCGATCAGCCCCAGCATTTT. Amino acid sequence: CASSAFRDQPQHF.

A few counts support this clone. This chain joins TRBV7-2 and TRBJ2-1; 15 bases are a match to TRBD2. CDR3 length: 17 residues. The V segment lost 5 bases and the J segment 4 bases; nucleotides outside the gene matches: 6. Germline-derived CDR1 and CDR2 are SGHTA and FQGNSA. The CDR3 spells CASSQGTSGGPYNEQFF. The CDR3, as DNA: TGTGCCAGCAGCCAAGGGACTAGCGGGGGGCCTTACAATGAGCAGTTCTTC.

This chain joins TRBV28 and TRBJ1-5; a possible D gene is TRBD1 (6 bases). From germline, CDR1 is MDHEN and CDR2 SYDVKM. CDR3 size: 15 residues. V lost 3 bases and J lost 2, with 11 bases in between. Here the CDR3 reads CASSFSAGGNQPQHF. The DNA of the CDR3 is TGTGCCAGCAGTTTTAGTGCAGGGGGCAATCAGCCCCAGCATTTT.

The chain couples TRBV2 to TRBJ1-2; 8 bases match TRBD1. Per the germline V gene, CDR1 is SNHLY and CDR2 is FYNNEI. V shed 2 bases, J shed 2 bases, and the junction held 1 base outside the gene matches. The CDR3 runs to 14 residues. CDR3: CASSEQGANYGYTF. The CDR3 nucleotides read TGTGCCAGCAGTGAACAGGGGGCAAACTATGGCTACACCTTC.

The V call is TRBV2, the J call TRBJ2-5; 11 positions agree with TRBD1. The better agreement between TRBJ2-7 and the DNA end casts doubt on the J call. The CDR3 has 14 residues. From germline, CDR1 is SNHLY and CDR2 FYNNEI. CDR3 residues: CASRRTGGIHEQYF. The CDR3 DNA follows: TGTGCCAGCAGGAGGACAGGGGGCATTCACGAGCAGTACTTC.

This clone occurred a few times. This chain's CDR3 is CASSEVAGGTYEQYF. Written as DNA, the CDR3 is TGTGCCAGCAGTGAAGTTGCGGGGGGAACCTACGAGCAGTACTTC. This sequence joins TRBV6-1 and TRBJ2-7; 8 nucleotides match TRBD2. CDR1 and CDR2 from the germline V gene are MNHNS and SASEGT. The CDR3 has 15 amino acids. Trimming at V came to 1 base and at J to 2 bases, leaving 4 bases not matched to a gene.

The chain couples TRBV2 to TRBJ1-1, with 8 bases identical to TRBD1. The CDR3 spans 15 residues. With 5 bases clipped from V and 3 bases from J, the junction kept 8 bases outside the gene matches. Per the germline V gene, CDR1 is SNHLY and CDR2 is FYNNEI. DNA for the CDR3: TGTGCCAGCAGTAGCCGAACAGGGGGATACACTGAAGCTTTCTTT. This sequence encodes CASSSRTGGYTEAFF.

The J gene is TRBJ2-3, the V gene TRBV4-1; a weak D match, TRBD2 (5 bases). Germline values: CDR1 MGHRA, CDR2 YSYEKL. Deletions cut 1 base from V and 11 bases from J, with 13 bases between. The CDR3 loop spans 13 amino acids. CDR3 residues: CASSQAGPGMQYF. DNA of the CDR3: TGCGCCAGCAGCCAAGCGGGCCCGGGAATGCAGTATTTT.

The chain employs TRBV4-2 and TRBJ2-1; 9 bases map to TRBD1. Trimming at V came to 2 bases and at J to 5 bases, leaving 7 bases not matched to a gene. CDR1 and CDR2 (germline): LGHNA, YNFKEQ. The CDR3 spans 16 residues. The CDR3 spells CASSQLPGQGNNEQFF. The CDR3 region has the DNA TGTGCCAGCAGCCAATTACCGGGACAGGGCAACAATGAGCAGTTCTTC.

This clone was observed a handful of times. V gene TRBV5-1 combines with J gene TRBJ1-2; D might be TRBD1 (6 bases). V was pared by 5 bases and J by 4 bases, with 15 bases between. Germline values: CDR1 SGHRS, CDR2 YFSETQ. This CDR3 is 14 amino acids long. CDR3 residues: CASSKDSSFYGYTF. As DNA, the CDR3 is TGCGCCAGCAGTAAGGACAGCTCGTTCTATGGCTACACCTTC.

The chain is built from TRBV4-1 and TRBJ1-2, with TRBD1 identical over 7 bases. CDR1 is MGHRA and CDR2 is YSYEKL in the germline V gene. The trim removed 0 bases at V and 8 bases at J, leaving 9 bases unmatched. CDR3 length: 15 residues. CDR3 nucleotide sequence: TGCGCCAGCAGCCAAGAGGGACAGCCCAGGGGAGGCTACACCTTC. It specifies CASSQEGQPRGGYTF.

This chain uses TRBV7-8 with TRBJ2-7; 7 nucleotides line up with TRBD1. The CDR3 has 15 residues. V was pared by 4 bases and J by 0 bases, with 6 bases of the junction left unmatched. Germline V gene lookup returns CDR1 SGHVS and CDR2 FQNEAQ. The CDR3 is CASSWDRLSSYEQYF. The CDR3 bases are TGTGCCAGCAGCTGGGACAGATTGAGCTCCTACGAGCAGTACTTC.

The J gene is TRBJ1-1, the V gene TRBV29-1; D call uncertain. Trimming removed 5 bases from V and 4 bases from J, with 11 bases in between. Germline CDR1 reads SQVTM; CDR2 reads ANQGSEA. The CDR3 runs to 12 residues. The CDR3 DNA reads TGCAGCGTTTCACAATCCCCCACTGAAGCTTTCTTT. Translation: CSVSQSPTEAFF.

The CDR3 sequence is CASSLGPSDETQYF. DNA of the CDR3: TGCGCCAGCAGCTTGGGCCCTAGCGACGAGACCCAGTACTTC. This sequence joins TRBV5-1 and TRBJ2-5; perhaps TRBD2 as D (6 bases). Germline loops: CDR1 SGHRS, CDR2 YFSETQ. The CDR3 has 14 residues. Trimming pared 0 bases from V and 5 bases from J, leaving 11 bases between.